The source of this T cell receptor beta chain is a study of neurological immune-mediated disorders. About this clonotype: What it binds is unknown.

Broader study findings: No sharing of CDR3 amino acid sequences was observed among expanded clones across subjects, suggesting private repertoires in all groups.

TCRdb independently ran MiXCR on the 5' RACE reads; one entry per CDR3 protein. The sample records 75,000 to 95,000 distinct CDR3 sequences, 17% being singletons. Trimming cost V 5 bases and J 1 base, with 12 bases left between them. CDR3 size: 15 residues. Sequencing input: PBMCs. The origin of this receptor is a woman in her thirties or forties in good health. The genes are TRBV12-3 or TRBV12-4 and TRBJ2-1; the D is unclear. CDR3 protein: CASSPLGPSYNEQFF. Written as DNA, the CDR3 is TGTGCCAGCAGTCCCCTAGGGCCGTCCTACAATGAGCAGTTCTTC.